Following are 25 T cell receptor beta chains from one sample sequenced in a study of T cell therapy after organ transplantation. Their recognized antigens are unknown. Some clones are missing from TCRdb's copy, which holds only in-frame ones; the method was immunoSEQ multiplex PCR. The sample has roughly 48,000 clones, over 90% seen once. Sequenced here: CD8+ T cells from blood, sampled before autologous CMV-specific T cell therapy. Receptors were obtained from a human patient who had received a solid organ transplant and had CMV disease.

The chain has TRBV18 and TRBJ2-7; TRBD1 matches at 7 bases. V lost 2 bases, J lost 1 base, and 14 bases stayed unmatched. Germline V gene lookup returns CDR1 KGHSH and CDR2 LQKENI. This CDR3 is 18 amino acids long. CDR3: CASSPNSVDRAYSYEQYF. In DNA, the CDR3 is TGTGCCAGCTCACCAAATTCAGTCGACAGGGCCTATTCCTACGAGCAGTACTTC.

The rearrangement links TRBV5-4 to TRBJ2-3; no reliable D call. Germline loops: CDR1 SGHNT, CDR2 YYREEE (reference sequence). CDR3 length: 14 amino acids. The V end was cut by 0 bases, the J end by 3 bases, with 8 bases between. The CDR3 region has the DNA TGTGCCAGCAGCTTGGCGCAGAGTACAGATACGCAGTATTTT. Translation gives CASSLAQSTDTQYF.

The table lists this clone with a few counts. This chain joins TRBV7-8 and TRBJ2-7; D uncertain. From germline, CDR1 is SGHVS and CDR2 FQNEAQ. The CDR3 loop spans 14 amino acids. Trimming removed 4 bases from V and 4 bases from J, with 14 bases in between. CDR3 sequence reads: CASSSGSISYEQYF. CDR3 nucleotides: TGTGCCAGCAGCTCCGGGTCTATTTCGTACGAGCAGTACTTC. Full variable domain (remainder filled in from reference TRBV7-8 and TRBJ2-7): GAGVSQSPRYKVAKRGQDVALRCDPISGHVSLFWYQQALGQGPEFLTYFQNEAQLDKSGLPSDRFFAERPEGSVSTLKIQRTQQEDSAVYLCASSSGSISYEQYFGPGTRLTVT.

The table lists this clone with a count of one. The chain has TRBV19 and TRBJ2-1; 7 bases line up with TRBD2. V shed 3 bases, J shed 1 base, and the junction held 12 bases outside the gene matches. CDR1 and CDR2 (germline): LNHDA, SQIVND (reference sequence). The CDR3 consists of 18 residues. The CDR3 nucleotides are TGTGCCAGTAGTATCAATTCCGATAGCGGGTTTTCCTACAATGAGCAGTTCTTC. Residues: CASSINSDSGFSYNEQFF.

The chain combines TRBV4-2 with TRBJ1-1; 12 positions match TRBD1. This CDR3 has 19 amino acids. Germline V gene sequence: CDR1 LGHNA, CDR2 YNFKEQ. Trimming took 2 bases from V and 0 from J; bases not matched to a gene: 10. The CDR3 region has the DNA TGTGCCAGCAGCCAACTTTTACGGGACAGGGGGCGCATGAACACTGAAGCTTTCTTT. Amino acid sequence: CASSQLLRDRGRMNTEAFF.

The chain joins TRBV25-1 to TRBJ2-6; D ambiguous. V was pared by 8 bases and J by 0 bases, with 2 bases between. In germline, CDR1 is MGHDK, CDR2 SYGVNS. The CDR3 loop spans 12 amino acids. The CDR3, as DNA: TGTGCCAGCCGCTCTGGGGCCAACGTCCTGACTTTC. Protein: CASRSGANVLTF.

This clone was seen more than once but under ten times. V and J are TRBV6-5 and TRBJ1-1; possible D gene TRBD1, 5 bases. Trimming took 0 bases from V and 11 from J, leaving 16 bases between them. The CDR3 spans 14 residues. Germline V gene sequence: CDR1 MNHEY, CDR2 SVGAGI. This chain's CDR3 is CASSYSMGSRGAFF. The CDR3 region has the DNA TGTGCCAGCAGTTACTCCATGGGGAGTCGGGGGGCTTTCTTT.

The V and J genes are TRBV27 and TRBJ1-4; no clear D gene. This CDR3 region has 15 residues. Germline V gene sequence: CDR1 MNHEY, CDR2 SMNVEV (reference sequence). Between the trimmed V and J ends, which lost 1 base and 4 bases, there was a span of 10 bases. CDR3 DNA: TGTGCCAGCAGTTTATACGGCGGAGTTAATGAAAAACTGTTTTTT. Translated, it gives CASSLYGGVNEKLFF. The full variable domain, with the rest looked up from reference TRBV27 and TRBJ1-4, is EAQVTQNPRYLITVTGKKLTVTCSQNMNHEYMSWYRQDPGLGLRQIYYSMNVEVTDKGDVPEGYKVSRKEKRNFPLILESPSPNQTSLYFCASSLYGGVNEKLFFGSGTQLSVL.

This chain joins TRBV13 and TRBJ2-2; no firm D call. Trimming removed 3 bases at V and 6 bases at J, with 5 bases between. The germline gives CDR1 PRHDT, CDR2 FYEKMQ (reference sequence). CDR3 length equals 12 residues. In DNA form, the CDR3 reads TGTGCCAGCAGCTTGACTCCCGGGGAGCTGTTTTTT. Protein: CASSLTPGELFF. The full variable domain, rest sourced from reference TRBV13 and TRBJ2-2, is AAGVIQSPRHLIKEKRETATLKCYPIPRHDTVYWYQQGPGQDPQFLISFYEKMQSDKGSIPDRFSAQQFSDYHSELNMSSLELGDSALYFCASSLTPGELFFGEGSRLTVL.

The genes are TRBV27 and TRBJ2-7, with 10 bases identical to TRBD1. The germline gives CDR1 MNHEY, CDR2 SMNVEV (reference sequence). The ends lost 2 bases at V and 4 bases at J; junction bases unmatched: 2. CDR3 length: 14 amino acids. The CDR3 sequence is CASSLGTGAYEQYF. The CDR3 bases are TGTGCCAGCAGTTTAGGGACAGGGGCATACGAGCAGTACTTC.

The V call is TRBV7-8, the J call TRBJ1-4, with 10 bases that match TRBD1. The CDR3 covers 16 residues. Germline CDR1 SGHVS, CDR2 FQNEAQ. With 0 bases clipped from V and 7 bases from J, the junction kept 5 bases outside the gene matches. Here the CDR3 DNA reads TGTGCCAGCAGCTTAGCGACAGGGGGCCTCGGTGAAAAACTGTTTTTT. Translating it yields CASSLATGGLGEKLFF.

This clone was seen a single time. Here the CDR3 reads CASSPTGTYTDTQYF. The CDR3 DNA reads as TGCGCCAGCAGCCCTACCGGGACGTACACAGATACGCAGTATTTT. The V call is TRBV4-3, the J call TRBJ2-3, with D perhaps being TRBD1 or TRBD2 (5 bases each). V was clipped by 4 bases and J by 2 bases, with 13 bases between them. The CDR3 runs to 15 residues. From germline, CDR1 is LGHNA and CDR2 YSLEER.

This rearrangement joins TRBV27 to TRBJ2-3; D may be TRBD1 (6 bases). Germline CDR1 and CDR2: MNHEY and SMNVEV (reference sequence). This CDR3 region has 15 residues. V lost 3 bases, J lost 0 bases, and 10 bases lay in between. CDR3 sequence (DNA): TGTGCCAGCAGTTTTGGGACACGGAGCACAGATACGCAGTATTTT. It yields the protein CASSFGTRSTDTQYF.

The chain employs TRBV6-5 and TRBJ1-1; 8 positions match TRBD1. The V and J ends lost 6 bases and 1 base, in that order; junction bases with no gene match: 4. CDR1 and CDR2 from the germline V gene are MNHEY and SVGAGI. The CDR3 is made up of 14 amino acids. CDR3 DNA: TGTGCCAGCAGCTACGGACAGGGGAACACTGAAGCTTTCTTT. Translated: CASSYGQGNTEAFF.

This clone was seen a single time. This chain uses TRBV27 with TRBJ2-7, with D perhaps TRBD1 (6 bases). CDR3 length: 13 amino acids. The ends were cut back, 3 bases at V and 5 bases at J, with 11 bases in the middle. CDR1 MNHEY and CDR2 SMNVEV come from the germline V gene (reference sequence). The CDR3, as DNA: TGTGCCAGCAGTTTCAAGGGGGTCCACGAGCAGTACTTC. Translating it yields CASSFKGVHEQYF.

The chain has TRBV6-5 and TRBJ1-1; no clear D. CDR3 length: 15 amino acids. Trimming removed 5 bases at V and 5 bases at J, with 18 bases between. Germline CDR1 reads MNHEY; CDR2 reads SVGAGI. DNA for the CDR3: TGTGCCAGCAGTCCCTACAGTGCCCGGAGGACTGAAGCTTTCTTT. Translation: CASSPYSARRTEAFF.

The chain carries TRBV30 and TRBJ2-5, with TRBD2 identical over 9 bases. Per the germline V gene, CDR1 is GTSNPN and CDR2 is SVGIG (reference sequence). This CDR3 region has 14 residues. The V and J ends lost 5 bases and 2 bases, in that order; junction bases with no gene match: 6. CDR3 in amino acids: CAWSPLAGQETQYF. The DNA for the CDR3 is TGTGCCTGGTCCCCCCTAGCGGGGCAAGAGACCCAGTACTTC.

The chain carries TRBV18 and TRBJ2-3; TRBD1 is a possible D gene (5 bases). The V gene's germline CDR1 is KGHSH and CDR2 LQKENI. There are 14 residues in the CDR3. V lost 3 bases and J lost 4, with 11 bases in between. The CDR3 DNA reads as TGTGCCAGCTCACCGCCTACAGGTTCAGATACGCAGTATTTT. Amino acids: CASSPPTGSDTQYF.

In its sample, this clone was seen a few times. The rearrangement uses TRBV27 and TRBJ2-3, with a tentative D call TRBD2 (6 bases). The V gene's germline CDR1 is MNHEY and CDR2 SMNVEV (reference sequence). This CDR3 region has 14 residues. Trimming pared 5 bases from V and 3 bases from J, leaving 12 bases between. The CDR3 loop reads CASSLGSGTDTQYF. CDR3 sequence (DNA): TGTGCCAGCAGTCTCGGGAGCGGTACAGATACGCAGTATTTT.

This sequence joins TRBV19 and TRBJ2-5, with 8 bases lining up with TRBD1. V was pared by 3 bases and J by 3 bases, with 18 bases of the junction left unmatched. CDR1 and CDR2 (germline): LNHDA, SQIVND (reference sequence). CDR3 size: 19 residues. The CDR3 nucleotides are TGTGCCAGTAGTATCTCGGTCAGGGGGCGCGTGTTTTCGAAAGAGACCCAGTACTTC. Translation: CASSISVRGRVFSKETQYF.

This sequence joins TRBV11-2 and TRBJ1-1; TRBD1 matches at 9 bases. This CDR3 is 14 amino acids long. Germline CDR1 is SGHAT and CDR2 is FQNNGV. Trimming at V came to 8 bases and at J to 5 bases, leaving 9 bases not matched to a gene. The CDR3 loop is CASPAGTGKTEAFF. CDR3 DNA sequence: TGTGCCAGCCCTGCCGGGACAGGGAAGACTGAAGCTTTCTTT. The full variable domain, with the rest looked up from reference TRBV11-2 and TRBJ1-1, is EAGVAQSPRYKIIEKRQSVAFWCNPISGHATLYWYQQILGQGPKLLIQFQNNGVVDDSQLPKDRFSAERLKGVDSTLKIQPAKLEDSAVYLCASPAGTGKTEAFFGQGTRLTVV.

CDR3 protein: CAWSPASGLEQYF. DNA for the CDR3: TGTGCCTGGAGCCCGGCGTCAGGGCTCGAGCAGTACTTC. The chain links TRBV30 to TRBJ2-7; D may be TRBD1 (5 bases). The V gene lost 3 bases and the J gene lost 6 bases, with 15 bases spanning the gap. The CDR3 totals 13 residues. Germline-derived CDR1 and CDR2 are GTSNPN and SVGIG (reference sequence).

The chain has TRBV5-1 and TRBJ2-1; no clear D. Between the trimmed V and J ends, which lost 4 bases and 0 bases, there was a span of 14 bases. Germline CDR1 reads SGHRS; CDR2 reads YFSETQ. The CDR3 spans 16 residues. The CDR3: CASSGVGQSSYNEQFF. CDR3 DNA: TGCGCCAGCAGCGGCGTTGGGCAAAGCTCCTACAATGAGCAGTTCTTC.

This sequence joins TRBV5-4 and TRBJ1-2; possible D gene TRBD1, 5 bases. The ends were cut back, 0 bases at V and 4 bases at J, with 13 bases in the middle. The germline V gene has CDR1 SGHNT and CDR2 YYREEE (reference sequence). The CDR3 consists of 15 residues. The DNA of the CDR3 is TGTGCCAGCAGCTTGGGGGCAGGGTTCGGCTATGGCTACACCTTC. Translating it yields CASSLGAGFGYGYTF.

This chain uses TRBV6-5 with TRBJ1-1, with D maybe TRBD1 (5 bases). The germline gives CDR1 MNHEY, CDR2 SVGAGI. The CDR3 has 15 amino acids. Trimming cost V 2 bases and J 2 bases, with 12 bases left between them. CDR3 nucleotides: TGTGCCAGCAGTTACCAGGCTAGGGGAAACACTGAAGCTTTCTTT. Protein sequence: CASSYQARGNTEAFF.